This T cell receptor beta chain appears in the sequencing data of a study of T cells in Graves' hyperthyroidism and ophthalmopathy. This CDR3 comprises 15 residues. The ends were cut back, 6 bases at V and 1 base at J, with 13 bases in the middle. The germline V gene encodes CDR1 ENHRY and CDR2 SYGVKD. Study-wide findings and caveats: The blood repertoire included most of the expanded thyroid clonotypes above 0.001.

RNA transcripts served as the template for amplifying TCR beta CDR3 regions. With the HTBI primer set, the TCR CDR3 went through a first round of RT-PCR. TCRdb fed the multiplex PCR reads into MiXCR, producing one record per CDR3 protein. This table has around 530,000 distinct CDR3 sequences, under 20% appearing once. This clonotype showed up many times. Its target is unknown. This chain connects TRBV10-3 to TRBJ1-3, with TRBD1 as a possible D gene (5 bases). Sequencing used blood. The sequence came from a woman aged 18-29 years with Graves' ophthalmopathy. The CDR3 DNA reads TGTGCCATCAGACCTTCGCAGGGATCTGGAAACACCATATATTTT. Translated, it gives CAIRPSQGSGNTIYF.